The clone carrying this TCR beta chain was seen at least ten times. The data were obtained in a study of T cells in Graves' hyperthyroidism and ophthalmopathy. There were TCR beta CDR3 regions amplified from RNA transcripts. RT-PCR in the first round (using the HTBI primer set) targeted the TCR CDR3. Each CDR3 protein is one row after TCRdb ran MiXCR on the multiplex PCR reads. The sample holds roughly 750,000 distinct CDR3 sequences, 16% seen once. The junction had 11 bases not matched to a gene; V was cut back by 4 bases and J by 0 bases. This CDR3 has 17 amino acids. From germline, CDR1 is SNHLY and CDR2 FYNNEI.

The sequenced material came from blood. This receptor was obtained from a man aged 18 to 30 with Graves' hyperthyroidism. The chain recombines TRBV2 with TRBJ2-7; 8 positions agree with TRBD1. The CDR3 sequence: CASSAGTGQRSSYEQYF. The CDR3 DNA reads as TGTGCCAGCAGTGCCGGGACAGGCCAAAGGAGCTCCTACGAGCAGTACTTC.